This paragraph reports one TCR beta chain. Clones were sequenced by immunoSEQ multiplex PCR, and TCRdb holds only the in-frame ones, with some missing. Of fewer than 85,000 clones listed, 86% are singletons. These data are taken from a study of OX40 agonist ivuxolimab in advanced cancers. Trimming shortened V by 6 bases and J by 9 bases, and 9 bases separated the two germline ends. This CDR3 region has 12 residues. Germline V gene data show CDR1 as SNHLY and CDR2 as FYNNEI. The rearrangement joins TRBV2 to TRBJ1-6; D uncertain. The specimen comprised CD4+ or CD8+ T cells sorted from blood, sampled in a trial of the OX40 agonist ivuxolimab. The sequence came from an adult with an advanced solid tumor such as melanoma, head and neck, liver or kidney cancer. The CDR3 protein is CASSYISSPLHF. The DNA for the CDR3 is TGTGCCAGCAGCTATATATCTTCACCCCTCCACTTT.